What follows is one TCR beta chain and its context. The CDR3 is 15 amino acids. Germline assignment: CDR1 LGHNA and CDR2 YSLEER. Trimming shortened V by 4 bases and J by 4 bases, and 16 bases separated the two germline ends. This specimen comes from a study of T cell responses to AZD1222 COVID-19 vaccine. TCRdb's table, derived via immunoSEQ multiplex PCR, lists solely in-frame clones and lacks some. This sample yields about 90,000 clones, of which about 90% are seen a single time; approximately 10% belongs to the top ten. The source material was peripheral blood, sampled on day 0 of MenACWY control vaccination. V and J are TRBV4-3 and TRBJ1-2; D gene unclear. This receptor was obtained from an adult in good health. The CDR3 DNA reads as TGCGCCAGCAGCCTAAGAGGGAGAGGAGTCTATGGCTACACCTTC. Protein: CASSLRGRGVYGYTF.